This T cell receptor beta chain emerged from a study of blood T cell repertoires in COVID-19. Study overall: Material from acute and convalescent COVID-19 was sourced from the United States, Italy and Spain. In each case, the material was cDNA or gDNA derived from T cells, B-cell-depleted T cells, or PBMCs.

The authors' processing: Reference gene primer amplification yielded estimated nucleated cell counts. Method: immunoSEQ multiplex PCR; TCRdb's copy keeps in-frame clones and lacks some. The V and J calls and the clone size are those of that table, but D and trimming were determined from the DNA. The repertoire holds roughly 260,000 clones, around 87% seen once, with 2.3% in the top ten. This CDR3 region has 14 residues. The germline V and J ends were trimmed by 0 bases and 3 bases, with 7 bases remaining between them. Germline V gene data show CDR1 as SGHRS and CDR2 as YFSETQ. Sequencing was performed on peripheral blood. V gene TRBV5-1 combines with J gene TRBJ1-5; maybe TRBD1 (5 bases). The TCR comes from a woman aged 45-65 years with acute or convalescent COVID-19. DNA of the CDR3: TGCGCCAGCAGCTTGGCGGGGGTCAATCAGCCCCAGCATTTT. It translates to CASSLAGVNQPQHF.